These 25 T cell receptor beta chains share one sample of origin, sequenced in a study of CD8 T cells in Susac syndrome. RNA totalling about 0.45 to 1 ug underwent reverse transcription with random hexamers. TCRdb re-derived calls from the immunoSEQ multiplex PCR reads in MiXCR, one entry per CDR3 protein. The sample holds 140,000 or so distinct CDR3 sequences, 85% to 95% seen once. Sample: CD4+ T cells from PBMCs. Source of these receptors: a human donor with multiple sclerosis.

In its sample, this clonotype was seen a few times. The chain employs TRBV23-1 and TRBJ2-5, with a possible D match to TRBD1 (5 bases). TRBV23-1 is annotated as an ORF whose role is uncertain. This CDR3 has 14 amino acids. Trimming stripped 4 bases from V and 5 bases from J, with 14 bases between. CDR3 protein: CASSRGTRQETQYF. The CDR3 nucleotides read TGCGCCAGCAGTCGAGGAACTCGACAGGAGACCCAGTACTTC.

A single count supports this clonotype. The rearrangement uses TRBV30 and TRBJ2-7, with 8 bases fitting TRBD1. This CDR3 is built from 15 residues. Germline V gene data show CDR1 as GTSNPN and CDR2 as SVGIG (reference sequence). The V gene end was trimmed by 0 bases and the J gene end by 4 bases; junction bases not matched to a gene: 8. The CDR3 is CAWSVPRTGWYEQYF. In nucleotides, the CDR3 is TGTGCCTGGAGTGTCCCTAGGACAGGGTGGTACGAGCAGTACTTC. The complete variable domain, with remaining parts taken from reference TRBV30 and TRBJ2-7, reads SQTIHQWPATLVQPVGSPLSLECTVEGTSNPNLYWYRQAAGRGLQLLFYSVGIGQISSEVPQNLSASRPQDRQFILSSKKLLLSDSGFYLCAWSVPRTGWYEQYFGPGTRLTVT.

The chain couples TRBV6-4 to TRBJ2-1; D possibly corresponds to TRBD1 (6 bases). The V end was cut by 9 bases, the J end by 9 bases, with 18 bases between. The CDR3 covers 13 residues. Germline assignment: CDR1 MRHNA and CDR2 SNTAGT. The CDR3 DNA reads TGTGCCAGTAGGGGACAAAGGCAGGGTGAGCAGTTCTTC. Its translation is CASRGQRQGEQFF.

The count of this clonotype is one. The CDR3 DNA reads as TGCAGCGTTGTACAGGGGCTAAACTATGGCTACACCTTC. Protein: CSVVQGLNYGYTF. The chain couples TRBV29-1 to TRBJ1-2; TRBD1 agrees at 7 bases. The J segment lost 2 bases and the V segment lost 4 bases, leaving 4 bases of the junction unmatched. Per germline, CDR1 SQVTM and CDR2 ANQGSEA. The CDR3 length is 13 residues.

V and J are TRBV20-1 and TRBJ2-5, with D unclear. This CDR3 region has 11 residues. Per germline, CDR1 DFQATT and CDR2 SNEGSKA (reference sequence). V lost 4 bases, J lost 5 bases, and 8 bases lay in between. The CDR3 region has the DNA TGCAGTGCTATTGGTTTGGAGACCCAGTACTTC. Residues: CSAIGLETQYF.

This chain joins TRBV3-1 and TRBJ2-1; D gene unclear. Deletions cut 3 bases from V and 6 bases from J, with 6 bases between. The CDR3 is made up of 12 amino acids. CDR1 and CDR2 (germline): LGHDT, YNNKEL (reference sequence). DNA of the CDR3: TGTGCCAGCAGCCATTGGGGCAATGAGCAGTTCTTC. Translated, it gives CASSHWGNEQFF.

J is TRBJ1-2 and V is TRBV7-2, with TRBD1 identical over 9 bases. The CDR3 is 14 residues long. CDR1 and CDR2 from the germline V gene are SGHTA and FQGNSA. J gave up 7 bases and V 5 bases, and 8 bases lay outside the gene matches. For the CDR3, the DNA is TGTGCCAGCAGCCATCCTACAGGGGGCGGTGGCTACACCTTC. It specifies CASSHPTGGGGYTF.

CDR3 residues: CASSQSDTYEQYF. The CDR3, as DNA: TGTGCCAGCAGCCAATCAGACACCTACGAGCAGTACTTC. The chain links TRBV3-1 to TRBJ2-7; D gene unclear. V was clipped by 2 bases and J by 2 bases, with 7 bases between them. Germline loops: CDR1 LGHDT, CDR2 YNNKEL (reference sequence). CDR3 length: 13 residues.

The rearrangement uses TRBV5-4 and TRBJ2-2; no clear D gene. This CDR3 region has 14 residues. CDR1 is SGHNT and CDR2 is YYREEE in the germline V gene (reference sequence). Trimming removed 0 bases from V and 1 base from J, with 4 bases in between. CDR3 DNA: TGTGCCAGCAGCTTGGTCGGGAACACCGGGGAGCTGTTTTTT. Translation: CASSLVGNTGELFF.

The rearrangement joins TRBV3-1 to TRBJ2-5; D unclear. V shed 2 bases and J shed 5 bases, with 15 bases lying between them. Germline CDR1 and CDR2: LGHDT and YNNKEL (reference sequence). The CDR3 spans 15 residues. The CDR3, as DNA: TGTGCCAGCAGCCAAAATCAGATCCAGATGGAGACCCAGTACTTC. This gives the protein CASSQNQIQMETQYF.

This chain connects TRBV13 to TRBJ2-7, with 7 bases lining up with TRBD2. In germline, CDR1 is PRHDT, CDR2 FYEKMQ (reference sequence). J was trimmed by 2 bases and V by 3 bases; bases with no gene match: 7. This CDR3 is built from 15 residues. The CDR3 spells CASSFTGGPTYEQYF. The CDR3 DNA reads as TGTGCCAGCAGCTTCACGGGGGGACCTACCTACGAGCAGTACTTC.

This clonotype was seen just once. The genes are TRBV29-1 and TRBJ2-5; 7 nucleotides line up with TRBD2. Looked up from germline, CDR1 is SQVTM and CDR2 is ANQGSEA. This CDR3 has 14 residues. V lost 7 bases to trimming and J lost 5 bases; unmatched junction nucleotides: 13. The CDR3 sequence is CSALGAGLDETQYF. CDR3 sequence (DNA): TGCAGCGCCCTAGGAGCGGGACTGGACGAGACCCAGTACTTC.

The CDR3 bases are TGTGCCAGCAGCTTAGTGGGTGAAGCTTTCTTT. The encoded protein is CASSLVGEAFF. J is TRBJ1-1 and V is TRBV7-9; the D is unclear. V lost 1 base and J lost 7, with 4 bases in between. CDR1 SEHNR and CDR2 FQNEAQ come from the germline V gene (reference sequence). The CDR3 runs 11 residues.

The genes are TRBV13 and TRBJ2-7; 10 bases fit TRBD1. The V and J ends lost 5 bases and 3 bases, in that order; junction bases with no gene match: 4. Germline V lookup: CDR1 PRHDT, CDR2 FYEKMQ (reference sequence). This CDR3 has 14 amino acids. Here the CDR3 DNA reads TGTGCCAGCAGCCTAAGGACAGGGGGCTACGAGCAGTACTTC. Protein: CASSLRTGGYEQYF. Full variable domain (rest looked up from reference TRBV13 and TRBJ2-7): AAGVIQSPRHLIKEKRETATLKCYPIPRHDTVYWYQQGPGQDPQFLISFYEKMQSDKGSIPDRFSAQQFSDYHSELNMSSLELGDSALYFCASSLRTGGYEQYFGPGTRLTVT.

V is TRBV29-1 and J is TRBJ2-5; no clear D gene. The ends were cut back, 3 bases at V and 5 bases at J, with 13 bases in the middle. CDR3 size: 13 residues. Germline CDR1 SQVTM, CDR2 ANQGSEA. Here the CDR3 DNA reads TGCAGCGTTGACGTTGTGGTGGGGGAGACCCAGTACTTC. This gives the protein CSVDVVVGETQYF.

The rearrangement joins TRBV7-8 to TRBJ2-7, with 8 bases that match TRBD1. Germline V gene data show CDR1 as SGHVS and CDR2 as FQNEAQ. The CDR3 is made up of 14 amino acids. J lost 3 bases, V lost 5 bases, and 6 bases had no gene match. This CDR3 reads CASSHRTGRYEQYF. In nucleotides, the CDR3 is TGTGCCAGCAGCCACCGGACAGGGCGCTACGAGCAGTACTTC. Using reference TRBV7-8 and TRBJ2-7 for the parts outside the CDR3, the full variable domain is GAGVSQSPRYKVAKRGQDVALRCDPISGHVSLFWYQQALGQGPEFLTYFQNEAQLDKSGLPSDRFFAERPEGSVSTLKIQRTQQEDSAVYLCASSHRTGRYEQYFGPGTRLTVT.

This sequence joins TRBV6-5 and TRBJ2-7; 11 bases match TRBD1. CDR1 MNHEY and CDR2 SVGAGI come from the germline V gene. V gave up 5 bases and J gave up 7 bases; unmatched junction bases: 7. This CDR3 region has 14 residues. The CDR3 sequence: CASSRSGTGGEQYF. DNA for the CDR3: TGTGCCAGCAGTAGATCCGGGACAGGGGGTGAGCAGTACTTC.

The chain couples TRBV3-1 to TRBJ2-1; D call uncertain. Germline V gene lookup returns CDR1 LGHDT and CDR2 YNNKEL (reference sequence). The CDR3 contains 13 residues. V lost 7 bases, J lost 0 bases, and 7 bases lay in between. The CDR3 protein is CASTRSSYNEQFF. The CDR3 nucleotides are TGTGCCAGCACCCGCAGCTCCTACAATGAGCAGTTCTTC.

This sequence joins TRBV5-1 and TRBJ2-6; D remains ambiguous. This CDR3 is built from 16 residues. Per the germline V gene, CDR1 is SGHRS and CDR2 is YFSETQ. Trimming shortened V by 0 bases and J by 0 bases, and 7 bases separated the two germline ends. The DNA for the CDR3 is TGCGCCAGCAGCTTGGGGGTGAGCTCTGGGGCCAACGTCCTGACTTTC. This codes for CASSLGVSSGANVLTF.

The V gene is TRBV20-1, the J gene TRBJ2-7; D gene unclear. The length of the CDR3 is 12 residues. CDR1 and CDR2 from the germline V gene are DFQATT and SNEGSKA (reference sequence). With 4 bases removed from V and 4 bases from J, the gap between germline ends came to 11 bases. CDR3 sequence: CSATGGIYEQYF. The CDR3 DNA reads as TGCAGTGCTACGGGTGGGATTTACGAGCAGTACTTC.

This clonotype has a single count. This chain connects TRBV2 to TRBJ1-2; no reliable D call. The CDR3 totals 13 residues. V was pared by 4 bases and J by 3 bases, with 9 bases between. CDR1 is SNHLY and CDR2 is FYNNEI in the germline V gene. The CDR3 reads CASSVTVDYGYTF. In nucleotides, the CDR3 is TGTGCCAGCAGTGTTACAGTTGACTATGGCTACACCTTC.

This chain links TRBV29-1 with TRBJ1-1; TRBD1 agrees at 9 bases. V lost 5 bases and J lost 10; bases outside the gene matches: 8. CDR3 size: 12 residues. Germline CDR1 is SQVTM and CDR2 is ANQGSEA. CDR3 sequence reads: CSVRTGERGAFF. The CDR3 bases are TGCAGCGTTAGGACAGGGGAAAGAGGAGCTTTCTTT. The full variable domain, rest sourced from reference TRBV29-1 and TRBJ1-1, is SAVISQKPSRDICQRGTSLTIQCQVDSQVTMMFWYRQQPGQSLTLIATANQGSEATYESGFVIDKFPISRPNLTFSTLTVSNMSPEDSSIYLCSVRTGERGAFFGQGTRLTVV.

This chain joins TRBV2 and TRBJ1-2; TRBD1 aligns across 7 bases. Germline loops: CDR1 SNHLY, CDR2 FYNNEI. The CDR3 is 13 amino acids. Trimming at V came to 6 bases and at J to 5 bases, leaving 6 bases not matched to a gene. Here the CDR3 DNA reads TGTGCCAGCAGAGAGACAGGGAGTTATGGCTACACCTTC. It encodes CASRETGSYGYTF.

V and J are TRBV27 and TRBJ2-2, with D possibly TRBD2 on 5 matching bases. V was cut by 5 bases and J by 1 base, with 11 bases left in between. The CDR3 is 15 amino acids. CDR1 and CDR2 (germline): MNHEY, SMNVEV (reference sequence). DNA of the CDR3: TGTGCCAGCAGTAGAGGGCAGGTGAACACCGGGGAGCTGTTTTTT. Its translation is CASSRGQVNTGELFF.

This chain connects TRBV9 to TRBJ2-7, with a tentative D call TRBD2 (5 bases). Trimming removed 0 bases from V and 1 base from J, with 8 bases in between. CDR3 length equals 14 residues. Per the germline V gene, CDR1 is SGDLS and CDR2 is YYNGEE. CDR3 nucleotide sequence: TGTGCCAGCAGCGTAGACCCGGGATCCTACGAGCAGTACTTC. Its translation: CASSVDPGSYEQYF. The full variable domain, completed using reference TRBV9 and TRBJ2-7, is DSGVTQTPKHLITATGQRVTLRCSPRSGDLSVYWYQQSLDQGLQFLIQYYNGEERAKGNILERFSAQQFPDLHSELNLSSLELGDSALYFCASSVDPGSYEQYFGPGTRLTVT.